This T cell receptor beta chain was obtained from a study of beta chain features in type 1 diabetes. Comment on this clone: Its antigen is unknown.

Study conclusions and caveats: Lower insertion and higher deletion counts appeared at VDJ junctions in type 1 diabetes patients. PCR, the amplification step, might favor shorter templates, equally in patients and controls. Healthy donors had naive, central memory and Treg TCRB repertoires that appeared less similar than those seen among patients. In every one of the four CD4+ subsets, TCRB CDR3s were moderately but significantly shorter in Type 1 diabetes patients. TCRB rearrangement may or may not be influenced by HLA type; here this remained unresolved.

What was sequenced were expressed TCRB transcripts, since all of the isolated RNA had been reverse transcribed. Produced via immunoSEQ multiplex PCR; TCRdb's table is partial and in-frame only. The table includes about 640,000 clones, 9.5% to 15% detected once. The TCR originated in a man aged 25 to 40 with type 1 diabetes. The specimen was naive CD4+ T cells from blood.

The CDR3 is CASSLGQGANTGELFF. For the CDR3, the DNA is TGTGCCAGCAGTTTGGGACAGGGGGCTAACACCGGGGAGCTGTTTTTT. The J gene is TRBJ2-2, the V gene TRBV6-5, with 12 bases aligning to TRBD1. Germline CDR1 MNHEY, CDR2 SVGAGI. This CDR3 is 16 amino acids long. V shed 4 bases and J 2 bases; nucleotides not matched to a gene: 2.